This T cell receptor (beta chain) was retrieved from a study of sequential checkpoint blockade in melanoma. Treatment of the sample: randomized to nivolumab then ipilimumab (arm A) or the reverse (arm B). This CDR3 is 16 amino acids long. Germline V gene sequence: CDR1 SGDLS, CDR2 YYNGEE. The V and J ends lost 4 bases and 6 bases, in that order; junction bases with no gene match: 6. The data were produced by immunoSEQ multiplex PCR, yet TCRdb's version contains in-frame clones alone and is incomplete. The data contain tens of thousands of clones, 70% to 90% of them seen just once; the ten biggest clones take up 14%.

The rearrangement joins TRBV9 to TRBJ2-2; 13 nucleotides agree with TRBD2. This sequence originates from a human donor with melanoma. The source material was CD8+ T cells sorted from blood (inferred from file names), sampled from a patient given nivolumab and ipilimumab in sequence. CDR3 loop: CASSRGGLAGSGELFF. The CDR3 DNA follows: TGTGCCAGCAGCAGAGGGGGACTAGCGGGGTCCGGGGAGCTGTTTTTT.